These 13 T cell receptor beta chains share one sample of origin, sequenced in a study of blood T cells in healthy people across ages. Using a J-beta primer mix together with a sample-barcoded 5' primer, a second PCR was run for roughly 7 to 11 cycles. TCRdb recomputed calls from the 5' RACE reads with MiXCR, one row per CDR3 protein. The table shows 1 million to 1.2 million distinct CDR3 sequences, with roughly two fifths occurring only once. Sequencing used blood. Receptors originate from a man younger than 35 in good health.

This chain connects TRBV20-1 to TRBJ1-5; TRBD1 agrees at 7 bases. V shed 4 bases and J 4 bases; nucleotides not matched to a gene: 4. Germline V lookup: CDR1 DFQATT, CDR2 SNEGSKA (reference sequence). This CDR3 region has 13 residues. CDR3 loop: CSATGQNNQPQHF. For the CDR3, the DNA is TGCAGTGCTACGGGACAGAATAATCAGCCCCAGCATTTT.

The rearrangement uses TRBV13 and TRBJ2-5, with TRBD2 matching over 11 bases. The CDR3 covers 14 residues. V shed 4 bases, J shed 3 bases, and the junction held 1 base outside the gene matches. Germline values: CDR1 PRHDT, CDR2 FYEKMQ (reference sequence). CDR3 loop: CASSSTSGEETQYF. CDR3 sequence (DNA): TGTGCCAGCAGCTCGACTAGCGGGGAAGAGACCCAGTACTTC.

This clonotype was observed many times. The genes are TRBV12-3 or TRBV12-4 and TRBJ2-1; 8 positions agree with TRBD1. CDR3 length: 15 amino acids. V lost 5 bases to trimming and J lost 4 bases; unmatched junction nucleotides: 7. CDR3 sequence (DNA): TGTGCCAGCAGTCCCAGACAGGGGCGTTACAATGAGCAGTTCTTC. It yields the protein CASSPRQGRYNEQFF.

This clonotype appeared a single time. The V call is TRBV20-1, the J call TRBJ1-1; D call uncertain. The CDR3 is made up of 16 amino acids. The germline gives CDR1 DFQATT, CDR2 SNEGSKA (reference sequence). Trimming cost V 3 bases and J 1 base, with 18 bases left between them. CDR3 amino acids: CSASPQNELRNTEAFF. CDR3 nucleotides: TGCAGTGCTAGCCCGCAGAACGAGTTGCGGAACACTGAAGCTTTCTTT.

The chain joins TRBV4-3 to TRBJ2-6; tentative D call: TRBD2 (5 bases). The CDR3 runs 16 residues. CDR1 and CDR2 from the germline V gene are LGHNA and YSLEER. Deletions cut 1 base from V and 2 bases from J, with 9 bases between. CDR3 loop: CASSQATGTGANVLTF. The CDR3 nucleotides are TGCGCCAGCAGCCAAGCTACGGGGACTGGGGCCAACGTCCTGACTTTC.

The CDR3 DNA reads TGCAGTGCTAACAGGGGCAGGGGGCCTTCAGGCTACACCTTC. Its translation: CSANRGRGPSGYTF. The rearrangement uses TRBV20-1 and TRBJ1-2; 8 nucleotides line up with TRBD1. The CDR3 consists of 14 residues. V trimming: 4 bases; J trimming: 8 bases; junction bases outside the gene matches: 12. Germline assignment: CDR1 DFQATT and CDR2 SNEGSKA (reference sequence).

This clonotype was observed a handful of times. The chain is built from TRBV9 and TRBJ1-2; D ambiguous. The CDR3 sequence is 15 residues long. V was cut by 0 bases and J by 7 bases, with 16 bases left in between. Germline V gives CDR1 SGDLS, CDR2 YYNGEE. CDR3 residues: CASSVDGRSKGGYTF. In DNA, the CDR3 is TGTGCCAGCAGCGTAGATGGCAGGTCAAAAGGTGGCTACACCTTC.

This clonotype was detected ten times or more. CDR3 region: CASSSRGNTDTQYF. The CDR3, as DNA: TGTGCCAGCAGCTCGCGGGGGAATACAGATACGCAGTATTTT. The V and J genes are TRBV9 and TRBJ2-3, with 7 bases identical to TRBD2. V shed 4 bases and J 3 bases; nucleotides not matched to a gene: 5. The CDR3 runs to 14 residues. Germline lookup yields CDR1 SGDLS and CDR2 YYNGEE. The full variable domain, with the rest looked up from reference TRBV9 and TRBJ2-3, is DSGVTQTPKHLITATGQRVTLRCSPRSGDLSVYWYQQSLDQGLQFLIQYYNGEERAKGNILERFSAQQFPDLHSELNLSSLELGDSALYFCASSSRGNTDTQYFGPGTRLTVL.

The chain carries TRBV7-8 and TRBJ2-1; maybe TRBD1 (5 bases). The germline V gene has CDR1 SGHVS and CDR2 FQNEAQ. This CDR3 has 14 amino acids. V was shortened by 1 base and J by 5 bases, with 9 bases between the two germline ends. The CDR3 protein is CASSLGGRDNEQFF. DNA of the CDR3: TGTGCCAGCAGCTTAGGGGGCAGGGACAATGAGCAGTTCTTC.

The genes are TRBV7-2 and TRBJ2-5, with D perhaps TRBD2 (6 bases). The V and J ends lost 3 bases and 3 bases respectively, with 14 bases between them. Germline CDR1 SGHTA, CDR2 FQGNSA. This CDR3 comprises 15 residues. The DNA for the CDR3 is TGTGCCAGCAGCTTTGGCGGGACTCCAAAAGAGACCCAGTACTTC. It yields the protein CASSFGGTPKETQYF.

This CDR3 reads CAISRPRGEQYF. The CDR3 DNA reads as TGTGCCATCAGTAGACCAAGGGGCGAGCAGTACTTC. The chain links TRBV10-3 to TRBJ2-5, with TRBD1 as a possible D gene (5 bases). Matching the DNA end better, TRBJ2-7 makes the J call doubtful. Germline V gene sequence: CDR1 ENHRY, CDR2 SYGVKD. There are 12 residues in the CDR3.

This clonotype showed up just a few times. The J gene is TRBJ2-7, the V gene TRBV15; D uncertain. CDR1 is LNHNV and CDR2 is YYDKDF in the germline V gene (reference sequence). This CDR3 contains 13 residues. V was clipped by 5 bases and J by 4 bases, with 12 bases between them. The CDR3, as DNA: TGTGCCACCAGCCTCGACAAAGCTTACGAGCAGTACTTC. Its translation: CATSLDKAYEQYF.

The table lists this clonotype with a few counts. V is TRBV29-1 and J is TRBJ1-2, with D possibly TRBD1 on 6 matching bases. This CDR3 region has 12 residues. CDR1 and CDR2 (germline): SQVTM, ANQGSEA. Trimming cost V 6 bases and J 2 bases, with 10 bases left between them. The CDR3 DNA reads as TGCAGCGTCGGGGGGCTCAACTATGGCTACACCTTC. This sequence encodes CSVGGLNYGYTF.